Each of the 9 T cell receptor beta chains below was sequenced from the same sample in a study of human T cells and chemical hapten exposure. The time point was: pre-sensitization, week 0. This sample's treatment: therapeutic diphenylcyclopropenone sensitization with weekly scalp DPC. TCRdb independently ran MiXCR on the RACE reads; one entry per CDR3 protein. The sample includes over 300,000 distinct CDR3 sequences, roughly 4.6% of them seen just once. The sample in question was whole blood, obtained in connection with sensitization to the hapten diphenylcyclopropenone (DPC). The origin of the receptors is a woman in her fifties or sixties with alopecia areata. Some clones in this sample may be carry-over from other donors' samples.

This rearrangement joins TRBV6-5 to TRBJ2-7; the D gene is possibly TRBD2 (6 bases). V lost 9 bases and J 5 bases, leaving 17 bases between the germline ends. The CDR3 runs to 13 residues. Germline V lookup: CDR1 MNHEY, CDR2 SVGAGI. CDR3 sequence: CARHRDWLHEQYF. The CDR3 DNA is TGTGCCAGACACCGGGACTGGCTCCACGAGCAGTACTTC.

This clonotype was seen many times. The chain couples TRBV10-3 to TRBJ2-5; TRBD2 might be the D (6 bases). CDR3 size: 13 residues. Trimming left V 4 bases short and J 6 bases short, with 12 bases between. Per germline, CDR1 ENHRY and CDR2 SYGVKD. The CDR3 spells CAISAGEGQTQYF. The CDR3 DNA follows: TGTGCCATCAGTGCGGGGGAAGGGCAGACCCAGTACTTC.

This clonotype occurred many times. The chain couples TRBV9 to TRBJ2-7, with D possibly TRBD1 on 6 matching bases. Per the germline V gene, CDR1 is SGDLS and CDR2 is YYNGEE. Trimming took off 3 bases at V and 0 bases at J, with 13 bases between the two ends. CDR3 size: 15 residues. The CDR3 nucleotides are TGTGCCAGCAGCGGGGGGCGGTCTAGCTCCTACGAGCAGTACTTC. It is translated as CASSGGRSSSYEQYF.

This clonotype was observed at least ten times. An end of the junction differs from the germline gene, which may be a read error. This chain's CDR3 is CARSLEQTGGF. The CDR3 DNA reads TGTGCCAGAAGCTTGGAACAGACAGGAGGCTTC. The chain is built from TRBV5-3 and TRBJ2-7; maybe TRBD1 (6 bases). TRBV5-3 carries the ORF label, with uncertain function. This CDR3 is built from 11 residues.

This chain connects TRBV7-6 to TRBJ1-1, with a tentative D call TRBD1 (5 bases). The CDR3 runs 15 residues. Germline CDR1 and CDR2: SGHVS and FNYEAQ. The V and J ends lost 5 bases and 0 bases respectively, with 13 bases between them. The chain's CDR3 is CASSAGPYMNTEAFF. The CDR3 DNA follows: TGTGCCAGCAGCGCGGGACCATACATGAACACTGAAGCTTTCTTT.

This clonotype was counted at least ten times. This chain links TRBV10-1 with TRBJ2-1; 8 bases match TRBD1. Germline values: CDR1 WNHNN, CDR2 SYGVQD (reference sequence). This CDR3 spans 14 amino acids. Losses at the gene ends were 4 bases for V and 6 bases for J; bases not matched to a gene: 5. The DNA for the CDR3 is TGCGCCAGCAGTGGTCCCAGGGGGCCCAATGAGCAGTTCTTC. Amino acid sequence: CASSGPRGPNEQFF.

This clonotype was counted ten times or more. This chain uses TRBV12-3 or TRBV12-4 with TRBJ2-1, with 11 bases matching TRBD2. V lost 6 bases to trimming and J lost 2 bases; unmatched junction nucleotides: 6. This CDR3 spans 16 amino acids. CDR3 in DNA: TGTGCCAGCAGCCAGCTAGCGGGGGGAACCTACAATGAGCAGTTCTTC. Amino acids: CASSQLAGGTYNEQFF.

Many counts were recorded for this clonotype. The V and J genes are TRBV4-1 and TRBJ2-3; D unresolved. Germline CDR1 MGHRA, CDR2 YSYEKL. The CDR3 has 15 amino acids. Deletions cut 0 bases from V and 1 base from J, with 8 bases between. In DNA, the CDR3 is TGCGCCAGCAGCCAAGAGGCGGCGCGCACAGATACGCAGTATTTT. Translated: CASSQEAARTDTQYF.

This clonotype was counted ten times or more. The chain recombines TRBV25-1 with TRBJ1-5; D might be TRBD1 (5 bases). CDR1 is MGHDK, CDR2 SYGVNS, per germline. This CDR3 is built from 14 residues. V shed 3 bases and J shed 6 bases, with 12 bases lying between them. The CDR3 nucleotides read TGTGCCAGCAGTGAGACCCAGGGCGGTCAGCCCCAGCATTTT. Protein: CASSETQGGQPQHF.